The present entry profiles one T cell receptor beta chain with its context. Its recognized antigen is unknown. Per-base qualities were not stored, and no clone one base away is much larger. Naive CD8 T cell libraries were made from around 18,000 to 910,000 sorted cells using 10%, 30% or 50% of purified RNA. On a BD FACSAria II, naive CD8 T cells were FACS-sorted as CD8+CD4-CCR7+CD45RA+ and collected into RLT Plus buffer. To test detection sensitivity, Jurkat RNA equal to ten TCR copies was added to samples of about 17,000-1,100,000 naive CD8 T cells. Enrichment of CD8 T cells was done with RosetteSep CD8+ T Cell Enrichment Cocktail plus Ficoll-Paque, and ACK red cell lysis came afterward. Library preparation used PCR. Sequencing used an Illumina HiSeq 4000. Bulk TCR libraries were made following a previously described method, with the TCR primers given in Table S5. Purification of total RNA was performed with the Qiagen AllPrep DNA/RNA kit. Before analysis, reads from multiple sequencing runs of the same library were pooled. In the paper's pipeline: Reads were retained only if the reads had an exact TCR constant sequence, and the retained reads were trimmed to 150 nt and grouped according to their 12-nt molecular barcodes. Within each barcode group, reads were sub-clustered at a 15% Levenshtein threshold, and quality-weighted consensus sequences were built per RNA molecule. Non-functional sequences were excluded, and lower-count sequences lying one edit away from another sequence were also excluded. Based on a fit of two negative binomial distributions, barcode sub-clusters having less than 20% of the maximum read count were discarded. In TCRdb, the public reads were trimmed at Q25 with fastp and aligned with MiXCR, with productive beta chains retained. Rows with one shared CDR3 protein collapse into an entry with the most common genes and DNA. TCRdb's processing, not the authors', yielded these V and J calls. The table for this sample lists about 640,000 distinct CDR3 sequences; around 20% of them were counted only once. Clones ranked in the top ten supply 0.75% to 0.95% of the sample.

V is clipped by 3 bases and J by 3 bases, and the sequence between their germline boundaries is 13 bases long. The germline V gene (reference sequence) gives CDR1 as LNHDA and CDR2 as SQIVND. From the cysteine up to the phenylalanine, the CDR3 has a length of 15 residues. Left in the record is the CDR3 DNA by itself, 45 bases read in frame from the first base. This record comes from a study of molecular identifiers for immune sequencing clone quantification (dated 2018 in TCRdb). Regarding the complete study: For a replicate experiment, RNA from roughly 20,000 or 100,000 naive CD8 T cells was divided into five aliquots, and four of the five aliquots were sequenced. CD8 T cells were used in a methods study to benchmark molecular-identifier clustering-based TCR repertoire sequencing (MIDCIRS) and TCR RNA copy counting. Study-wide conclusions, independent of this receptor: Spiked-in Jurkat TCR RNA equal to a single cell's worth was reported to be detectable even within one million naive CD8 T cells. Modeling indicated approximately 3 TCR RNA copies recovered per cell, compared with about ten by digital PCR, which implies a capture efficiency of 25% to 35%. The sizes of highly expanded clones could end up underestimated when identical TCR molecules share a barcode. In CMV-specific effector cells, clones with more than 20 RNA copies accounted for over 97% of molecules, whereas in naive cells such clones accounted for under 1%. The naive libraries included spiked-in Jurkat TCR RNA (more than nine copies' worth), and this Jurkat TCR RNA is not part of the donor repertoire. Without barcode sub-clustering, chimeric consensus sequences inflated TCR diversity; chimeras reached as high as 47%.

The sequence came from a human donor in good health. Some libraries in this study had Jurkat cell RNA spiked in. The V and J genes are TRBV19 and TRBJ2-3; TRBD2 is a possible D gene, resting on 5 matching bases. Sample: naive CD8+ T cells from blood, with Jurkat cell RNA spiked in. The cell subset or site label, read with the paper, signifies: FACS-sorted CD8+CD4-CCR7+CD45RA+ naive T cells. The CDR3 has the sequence CASSIGPGSTDTQYF. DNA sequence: TGTGCCAGTAGTATCGGGCCGGGAAGTACAGATACGCAGTATTTT.